Detailed here is one TCR beta chain. No cognate antigen has been identified for it. No base quality values were provided; no much bigger clone lies one nucleotide off. Trimming takes 1 base off V and 4 bases off J; junction bases not matched to a gene: 6. The germline V gene supplies CDR1 SGHTA and CDR2 FQGNSA. There are 15 amino acids in the CDR3, from cysteine to phenylalanine inclusive. Solely the CDR3 DNA is kept, with 45 bases framed from the first base. The library was obtained by PCR. Sequencing was performed on an Illumina HiSeq 1500. TCRdb cleaned the public reads at Q25 with fastp, built clones with MiXCR and kept in-frame beta chains. Every CDR3 protein is listed once, alongside the most common genes and DNA of its rows. The sample yields around 16,000 distinct CDR3 sequences; 50% were counted once. The top ten hold around 15% of the sample. The source of the sample is a study of tumor-infiltrating lymphocytes in oesophageal squamous cell carcinoma (dated by TCRdb to 2016 to 2017).

This TCR was sampled from a male donor with esophageal squamous cell carcinoma. The chain uses TRBV7-2 and TRBJ2-5, and 7 junction bases match TRBD1. Sequenced: esophageal tumor tissue. The sequenced DNA is TGTGCCAGCAGCTTAGGTGCCAGGGGGTCAGAGACCCAGTACTTC. Its protein product is CASSLGARGSETQYF.